This T cell receptor beta chain comes out of a study of post-analysis software for immune sequencing data. Study-wide background: Recorded subtypes: relapsing-remitting, secondary progressive, progressive-relapsing; some patients unannotated.

This CDR3 region has 14 residues. Trimming cost V 7 bases and J 4 bases; bases outside gene matches: 4. Per germline, CDR1 MNHEY and CDR2 SMNVEV (reference sequence). Unique molecular identifiers featured in each of the TCR beta cDNA libraries. From the PCR reads, TCRdb called clonotypes with MiXCR, one entry per CDR3 protein. The sample includes almost 700,000 distinct CDR3 sequences, 59% of them seen just once. About this clonotype: The antigen is unknown.

Study-level results: Patients had higher frequencies than controls of five TRBV segments, including TRBV5-6, TRBV5-1 and TRBV20-1. Analysis by F measure revealed that same-batch samples clustered strongly together.

Sequenced sample: blood. This sequence was found in a girl under 10 years old with multiple sclerosis. This chain links TRBV27 with TRBJ2-1, with 10 nucleotides matching TRBD2. The CDR3 loop reads CASNVAGGYNEQFF. CDR3 in DNA: TGTGCCAGCAATGTAGCGGGAGGATACAATGAGCAGTTCTTC.